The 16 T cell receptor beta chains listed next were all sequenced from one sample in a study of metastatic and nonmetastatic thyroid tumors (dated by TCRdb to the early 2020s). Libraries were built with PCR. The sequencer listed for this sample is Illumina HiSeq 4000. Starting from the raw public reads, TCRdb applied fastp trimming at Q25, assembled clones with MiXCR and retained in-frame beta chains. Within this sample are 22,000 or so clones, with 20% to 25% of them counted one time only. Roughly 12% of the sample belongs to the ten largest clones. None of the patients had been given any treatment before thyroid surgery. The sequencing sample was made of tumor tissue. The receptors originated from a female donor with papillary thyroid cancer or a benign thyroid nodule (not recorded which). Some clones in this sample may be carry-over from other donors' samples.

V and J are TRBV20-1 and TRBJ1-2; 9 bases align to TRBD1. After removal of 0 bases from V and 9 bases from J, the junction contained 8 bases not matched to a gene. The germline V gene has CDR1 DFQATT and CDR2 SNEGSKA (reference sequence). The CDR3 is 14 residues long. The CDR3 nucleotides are TGCAGTGCTAGAGATCGGGGGACAGGGTATCGCTACACCTTC. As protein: CSARDRGTGYRYTF.

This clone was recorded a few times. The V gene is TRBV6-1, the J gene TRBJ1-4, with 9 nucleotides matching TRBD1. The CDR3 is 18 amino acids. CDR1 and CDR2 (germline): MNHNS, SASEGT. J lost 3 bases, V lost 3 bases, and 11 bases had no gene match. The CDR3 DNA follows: TGTGCCAGCAGTGATCGGACGGGACAGGGCTTTGCTAATGAAAAACTGTTTTTT. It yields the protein CASSDRTGQGFANEKLFF.

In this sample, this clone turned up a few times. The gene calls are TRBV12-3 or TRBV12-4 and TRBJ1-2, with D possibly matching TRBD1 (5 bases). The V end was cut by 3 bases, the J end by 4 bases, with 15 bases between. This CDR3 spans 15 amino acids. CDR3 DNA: TGTGCCAGCAGTTTGGGGGTGGCAGAGATCTATGGCTACACCTTC. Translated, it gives CASSLGVAEIYGYTF.

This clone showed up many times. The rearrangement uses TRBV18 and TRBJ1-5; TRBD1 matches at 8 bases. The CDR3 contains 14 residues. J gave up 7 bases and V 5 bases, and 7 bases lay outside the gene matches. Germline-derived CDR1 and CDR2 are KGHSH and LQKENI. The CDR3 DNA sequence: TGTGCCAGCTCAGCTAACAGGGGGAGCCAGCCCCAGCATTTT. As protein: CASSANRGSQPQHF.

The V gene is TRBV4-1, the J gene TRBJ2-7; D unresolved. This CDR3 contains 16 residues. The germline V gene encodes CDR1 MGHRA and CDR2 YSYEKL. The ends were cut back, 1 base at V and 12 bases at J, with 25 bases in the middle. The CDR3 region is CASSQGDGRPDVRAYF. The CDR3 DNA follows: TGCGCCAGCAGCCAAGGTGACGGACGGCCCGACGTTCGAGCGTACTTC.

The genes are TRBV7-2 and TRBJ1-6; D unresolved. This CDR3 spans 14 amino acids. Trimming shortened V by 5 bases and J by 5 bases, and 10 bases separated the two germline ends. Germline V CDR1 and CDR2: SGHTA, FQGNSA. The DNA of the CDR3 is TGTGCCAGCAGCCCTGGCGCCAATAATTCACCCCTCCACTTT. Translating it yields CASSPGANNSPLHF.

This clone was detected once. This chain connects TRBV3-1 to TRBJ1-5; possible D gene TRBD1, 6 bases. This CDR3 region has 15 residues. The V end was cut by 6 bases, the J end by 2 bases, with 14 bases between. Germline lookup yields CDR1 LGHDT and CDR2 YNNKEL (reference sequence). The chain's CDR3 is CASSRRGSGNQPQHF. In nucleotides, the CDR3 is TGTGCCAGCAGTCGAAGGGGGTCTGGCAATCAGCCCCAGCATTTT. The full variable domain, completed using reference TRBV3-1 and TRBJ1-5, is DTAVSQTPKYLVTQMGNDKSIKCEQNLGHDTMYWYKQDSKKFLKIMFSYNNKELIINETVPNRFSPKSPDKAHLNLHINSLELGDSAVYFCASSRRGSGNQPQHFGDGTRLSIL.

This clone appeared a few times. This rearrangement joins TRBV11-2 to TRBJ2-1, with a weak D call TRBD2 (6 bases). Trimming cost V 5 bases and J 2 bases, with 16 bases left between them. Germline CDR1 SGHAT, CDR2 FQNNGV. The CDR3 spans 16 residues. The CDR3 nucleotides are TGTGCCAGCAGCCCAAACGGGAGAGGCGCCTACAATGAGCAGTTCTTC. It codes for CASSPNGRGAYNEQFF.

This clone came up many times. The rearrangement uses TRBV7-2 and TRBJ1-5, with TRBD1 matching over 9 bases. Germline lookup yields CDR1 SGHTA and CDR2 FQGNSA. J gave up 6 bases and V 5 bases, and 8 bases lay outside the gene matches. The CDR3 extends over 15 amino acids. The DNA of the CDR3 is TGTGCCAGCAGCCTTCGGACAGGGGAAGGTCAGCCCCAGCATTTT. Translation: CASSLRTGEGQPQHF. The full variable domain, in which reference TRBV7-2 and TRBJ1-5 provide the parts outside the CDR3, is GAGVSQSPSNKVTEKGKDVELRCDPISGHTALYWYRQSLGQGLEFLIYFQGNSAPDKSGLPSDRFSAERTGGSVSTLTIQRTQQEDSAVYLCASSLRTGEGQPQHFGDGTRLSIL.

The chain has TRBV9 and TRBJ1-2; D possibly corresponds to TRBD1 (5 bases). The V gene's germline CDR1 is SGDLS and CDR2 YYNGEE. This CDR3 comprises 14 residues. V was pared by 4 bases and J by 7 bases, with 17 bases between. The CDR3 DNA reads TGTGCCAGCAGCCCCGACCCCGGGGGTGGTGGCTACACCTTC. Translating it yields CASSPDPGGGGYTF.

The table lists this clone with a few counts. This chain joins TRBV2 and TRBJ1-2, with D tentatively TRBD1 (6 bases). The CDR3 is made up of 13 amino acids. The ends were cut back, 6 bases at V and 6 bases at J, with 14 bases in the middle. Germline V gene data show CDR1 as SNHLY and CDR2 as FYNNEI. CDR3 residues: CASRDRRVDGYTF. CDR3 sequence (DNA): TGTGCCAGCAGGGACAGAAGGGTGGATGGCTACACCTTC.

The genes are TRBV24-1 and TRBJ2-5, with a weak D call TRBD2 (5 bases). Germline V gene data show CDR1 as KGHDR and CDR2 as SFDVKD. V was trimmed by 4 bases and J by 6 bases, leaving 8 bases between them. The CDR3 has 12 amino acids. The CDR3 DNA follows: TGTGCCACCAGTGAACGAGGGCAGACCCAGTACTTC. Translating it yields CATSERGQTQYF.

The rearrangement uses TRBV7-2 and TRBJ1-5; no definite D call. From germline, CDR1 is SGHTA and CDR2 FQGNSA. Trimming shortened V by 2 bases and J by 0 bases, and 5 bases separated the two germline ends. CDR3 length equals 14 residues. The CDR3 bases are TGTGCCAGCAGCTTAACCTTTAGCAATCAGCCCCAGCATTTT. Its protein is CASSLTFSNQPQHF.

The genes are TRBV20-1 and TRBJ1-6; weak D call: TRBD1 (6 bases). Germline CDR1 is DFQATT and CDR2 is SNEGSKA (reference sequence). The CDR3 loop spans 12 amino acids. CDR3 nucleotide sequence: TGCACCCTATCCCGGGGGCCTTCACCCCTCCACTTT. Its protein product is CTLSRGPSPLHF.

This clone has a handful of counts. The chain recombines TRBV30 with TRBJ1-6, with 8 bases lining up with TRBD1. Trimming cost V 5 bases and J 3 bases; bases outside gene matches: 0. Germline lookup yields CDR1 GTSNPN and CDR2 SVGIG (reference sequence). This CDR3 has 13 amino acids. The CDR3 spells CAWGQGYNSPLHF. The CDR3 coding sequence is TGTGCCTGGGGACAGGGCTATAATTCACCCCTCCACTTT.

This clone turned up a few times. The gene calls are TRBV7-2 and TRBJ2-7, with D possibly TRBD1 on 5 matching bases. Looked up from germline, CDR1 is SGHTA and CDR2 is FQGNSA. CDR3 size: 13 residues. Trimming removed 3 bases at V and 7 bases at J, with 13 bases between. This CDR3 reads CASSLGQIGEQYF. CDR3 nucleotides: TGTGCCAGCAGCTTGGGGCAAATCGGGGAGCAGTACTTC.